The T cell receptor (beta chain) under discussion was sequenced for a study of blood T cell repertoires in COVID-19. Per the original methods: Amplified reference gene primers provided the basis for estimating nucleated cell counts. The repertoire was sequenced with immunoSEQ multiplex PCR; TCRdb's copy has only in-frame clones and lacks some. The V and J calls and clone size come from that table; D and trimming were worked out from the DNA. The sample includes approximately 61,000 clones, roughly 84% of them seen just once. This clone has only one observation. Germline-derived CDR1 and CDR2 are SGHVS and FQNEAQ. Trimming pared 5 bases from V and 3 bases from J, leaving 11 bases between. The CDR3 covers 14 residues.

This rearrangement joins TRBV7-8 to TRBJ1-3, with no clear D. This clonotype was obtained from a man between 50 and 59 years old with COVID-19, enrolled during active disease. The material sequenced was peripheral blood. The CDR3 spells CASSARSSGNTIYF. The DNA of the CDR3 is TGTGCCAGCAGCGCGAGATCTAGTGGAAACACCATATATTTT.